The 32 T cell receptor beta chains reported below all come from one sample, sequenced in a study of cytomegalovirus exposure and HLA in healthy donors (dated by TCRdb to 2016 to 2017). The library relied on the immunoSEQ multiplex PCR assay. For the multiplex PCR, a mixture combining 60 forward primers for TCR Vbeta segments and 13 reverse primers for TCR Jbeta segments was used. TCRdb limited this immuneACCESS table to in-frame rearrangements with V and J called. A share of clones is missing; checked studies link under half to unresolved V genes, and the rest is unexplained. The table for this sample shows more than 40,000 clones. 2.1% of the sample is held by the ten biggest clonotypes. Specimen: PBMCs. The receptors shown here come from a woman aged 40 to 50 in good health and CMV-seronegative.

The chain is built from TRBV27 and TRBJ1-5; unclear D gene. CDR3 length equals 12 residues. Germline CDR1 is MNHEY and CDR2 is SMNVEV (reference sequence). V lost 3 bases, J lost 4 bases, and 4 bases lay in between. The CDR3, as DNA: TGTGCCAGCAGTTTCTTGAATCAGCCCCAGCATTTT. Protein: CASSFLNQPQHF.

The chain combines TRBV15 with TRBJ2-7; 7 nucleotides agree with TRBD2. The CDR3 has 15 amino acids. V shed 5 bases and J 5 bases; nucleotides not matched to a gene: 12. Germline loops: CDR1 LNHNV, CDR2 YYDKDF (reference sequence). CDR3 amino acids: CATSRGVGRAHEQYF. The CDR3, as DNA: TGTGCCACCAGCCGGGGGGTAGGGAGGGCCCACGAGCAGTACTTC.

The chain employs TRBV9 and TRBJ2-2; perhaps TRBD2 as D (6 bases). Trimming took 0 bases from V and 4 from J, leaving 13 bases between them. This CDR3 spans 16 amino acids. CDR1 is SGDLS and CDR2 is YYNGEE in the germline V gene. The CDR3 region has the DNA TGTGCCAGCAGCGTAGGTGGAGGGTCGGGCACCGGGGAGCTGTTTTTT. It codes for CASSVGGGSGTGELFF.

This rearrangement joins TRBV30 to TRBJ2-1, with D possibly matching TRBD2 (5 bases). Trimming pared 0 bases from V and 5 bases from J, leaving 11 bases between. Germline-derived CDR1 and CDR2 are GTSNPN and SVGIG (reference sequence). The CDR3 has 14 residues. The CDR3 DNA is TGTGCCTGGAGTGTAATGAGCGGAGACAATGAGCAGTTCTTC. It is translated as CAWSVMSGDNEQFF.

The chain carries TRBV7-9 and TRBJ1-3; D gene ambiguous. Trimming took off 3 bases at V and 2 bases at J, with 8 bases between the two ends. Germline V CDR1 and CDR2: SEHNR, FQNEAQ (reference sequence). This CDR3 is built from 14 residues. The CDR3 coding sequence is TGTGCCAGCAGCTTTTACGGGACTGGAAACACCATATATTTT. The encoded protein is CASSFYGTGNTIYF. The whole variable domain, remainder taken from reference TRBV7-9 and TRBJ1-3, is DTGVSQNPRHKITKRGQNVTFRCDPISEHNRLYWYRQTLGQGPEFLTYFQNEAQLEKSRLLSDRFSAERPKGSFSTLEIQRTEQGDSAMYLCASSFYGTGNTIYFGEGSWLTVV.

CDR3 sequence reads: CASRERVWGDGSNTGELFF. The CDR3 nucleotides read TGTGCCAGCAGGGAAAGGGTCTGGGGGGACGGATCGAACACCGGGGAGCTGTTTTTT. The genes are TRBV6-1 and TRBJ2-2; a possible D gene is TRBD2 (6 bases). The germline V and J ends were trimmed by 6 bases and 0 bases, with 23 bases remaining between them. Per the germline V gene, CDR1 is MNHNS and CDR2 is SASEGT. This CDR3 contains 19 residues.

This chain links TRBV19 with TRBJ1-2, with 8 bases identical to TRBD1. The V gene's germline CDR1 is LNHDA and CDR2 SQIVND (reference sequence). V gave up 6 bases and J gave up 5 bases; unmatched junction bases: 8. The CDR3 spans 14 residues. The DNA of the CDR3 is TGTGCCAGTAGCCCCGCAGGGGGCCGGTATGGCTACACCTTC. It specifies CASSPAGGRYGYTF.

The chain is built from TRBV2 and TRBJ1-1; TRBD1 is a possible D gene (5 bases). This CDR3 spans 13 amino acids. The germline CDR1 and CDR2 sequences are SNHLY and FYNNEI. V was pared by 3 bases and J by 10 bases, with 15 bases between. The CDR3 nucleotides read TGTGCCAGCAGTGATATCTTAGGGGCACGAGCTTTCTTT. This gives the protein CASSDILGARAFF.

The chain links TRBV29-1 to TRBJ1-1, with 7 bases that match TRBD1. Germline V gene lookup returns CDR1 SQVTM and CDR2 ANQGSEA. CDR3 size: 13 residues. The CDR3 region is CSAATGMNTEAFF. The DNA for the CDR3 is TGCAGTGCAGCGACAGGGATGAACACTGAAGCTTTCTTT.

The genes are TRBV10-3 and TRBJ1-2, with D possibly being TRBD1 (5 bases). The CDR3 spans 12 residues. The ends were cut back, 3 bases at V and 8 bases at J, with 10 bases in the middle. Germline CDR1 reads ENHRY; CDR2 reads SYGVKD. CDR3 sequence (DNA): TGTGCCATCAGTGACAGGGATGGGGGCTACACCTTC. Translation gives CAISDRDGGYTF.

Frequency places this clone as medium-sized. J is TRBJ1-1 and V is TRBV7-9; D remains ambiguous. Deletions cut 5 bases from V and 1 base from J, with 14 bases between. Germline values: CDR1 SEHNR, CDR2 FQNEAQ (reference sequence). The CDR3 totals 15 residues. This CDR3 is CASSPRARGNTEAFF. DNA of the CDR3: TGTGCCAGCAGCCCCCGCGCACGGGGGAACACTGAAGCTTTCTTT.

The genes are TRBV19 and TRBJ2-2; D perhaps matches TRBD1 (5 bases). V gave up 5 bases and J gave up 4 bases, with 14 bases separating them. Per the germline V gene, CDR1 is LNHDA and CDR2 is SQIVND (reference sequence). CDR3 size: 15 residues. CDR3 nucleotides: TGTGCCAGTAGTTCGACAGTTTGGGGCACCGGGGAGCTGTTTTTT. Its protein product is CASSSTVWGTGELFF.

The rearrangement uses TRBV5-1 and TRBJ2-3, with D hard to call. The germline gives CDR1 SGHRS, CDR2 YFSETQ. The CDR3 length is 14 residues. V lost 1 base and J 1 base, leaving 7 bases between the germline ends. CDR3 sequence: CASSLTVGTDTQYF. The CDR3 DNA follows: TGCGCCAGCAGCTTGACGGTAGGCACAGATACGCAGTATTTT. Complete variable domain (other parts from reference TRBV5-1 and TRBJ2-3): KAGVTQTPRYLIKTRGQQVTLSCSPISGHRSVSWYQQTPGQGLQFLFEYFSETQRNKGNFPGRFSGRQFSNSRSEMNVSTLELGDSALYLCASSLTVGTDTQYFGPGTRLTVL.

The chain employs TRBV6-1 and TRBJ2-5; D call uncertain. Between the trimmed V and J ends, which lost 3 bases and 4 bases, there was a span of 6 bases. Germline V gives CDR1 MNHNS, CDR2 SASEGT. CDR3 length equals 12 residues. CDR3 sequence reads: CASSERRETQYF. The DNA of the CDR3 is TGTGCCAGCAGTGAGCGGAGAGAGACCCAGTACTTC.

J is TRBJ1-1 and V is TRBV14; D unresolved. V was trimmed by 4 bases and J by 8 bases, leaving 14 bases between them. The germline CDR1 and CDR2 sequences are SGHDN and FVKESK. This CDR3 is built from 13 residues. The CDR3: CASSLTAVAEAFF. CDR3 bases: TGTGCCAGCAGCCTAACAGCCGTTGCGGAAGCTTTCTTT. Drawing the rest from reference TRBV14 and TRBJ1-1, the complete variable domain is EAGVTQFPSHSVIEKGQTVTLRCDPISGHDNLYWYRRVMGKEIKFLLHFVKESKQDESGMPNNRFLAERTGGTYSTLKVQPAELEDSGVYFCASSLTAVAEAFFGQGTRLTVV.

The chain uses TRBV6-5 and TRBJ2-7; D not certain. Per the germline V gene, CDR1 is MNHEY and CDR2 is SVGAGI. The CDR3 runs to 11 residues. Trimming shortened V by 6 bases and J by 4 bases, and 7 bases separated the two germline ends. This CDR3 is CASSRNYEQYF. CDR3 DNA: TGTGCCAGCAGCAGGAATTACGAGCAGTACTTC.

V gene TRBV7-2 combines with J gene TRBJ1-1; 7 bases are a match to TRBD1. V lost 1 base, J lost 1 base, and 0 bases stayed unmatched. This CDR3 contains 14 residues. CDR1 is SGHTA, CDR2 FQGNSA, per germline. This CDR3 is CASSLGQGNTEAFF. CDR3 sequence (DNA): TGTGCCAGCAGCTTAGGACAGGGGAACACTGAAGCTTTCTTT.

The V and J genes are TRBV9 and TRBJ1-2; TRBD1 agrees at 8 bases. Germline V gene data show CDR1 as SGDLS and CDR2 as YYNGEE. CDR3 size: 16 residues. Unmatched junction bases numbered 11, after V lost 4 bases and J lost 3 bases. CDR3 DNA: TGTGCCAGCAGCCATCCCGGACAGGGTATGGACTATGGCTACACCTTC. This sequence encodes CASSHPGQGMDYGYTF.

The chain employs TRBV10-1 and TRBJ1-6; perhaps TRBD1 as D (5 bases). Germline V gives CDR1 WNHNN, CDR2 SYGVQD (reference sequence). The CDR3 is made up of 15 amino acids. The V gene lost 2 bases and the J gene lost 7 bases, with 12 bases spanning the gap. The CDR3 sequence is CASSEEGAANSPLHF. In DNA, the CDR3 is TGCGCCAGCAGTGAGGAAGGGGCGGCGAATTCACCCCTCCACTTT.

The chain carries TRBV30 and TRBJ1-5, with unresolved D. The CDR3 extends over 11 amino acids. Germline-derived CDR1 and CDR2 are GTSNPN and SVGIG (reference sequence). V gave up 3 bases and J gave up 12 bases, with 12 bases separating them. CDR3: CAWSDAEYQHF. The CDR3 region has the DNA TGTGCCTGGAGCGATGCTGAGTACCAGCATTTT. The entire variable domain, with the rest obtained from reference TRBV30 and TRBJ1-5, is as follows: SQTIHQWPATLVQPVGSPLSLECTVEGTSNPNLYWYRQAAGRGLQLLFYSVGIGQISSEVPQNLSASRPQDRQFILSSKKLLLSDSGFYLCAWSDAEYQHFGDGTRLSIL.

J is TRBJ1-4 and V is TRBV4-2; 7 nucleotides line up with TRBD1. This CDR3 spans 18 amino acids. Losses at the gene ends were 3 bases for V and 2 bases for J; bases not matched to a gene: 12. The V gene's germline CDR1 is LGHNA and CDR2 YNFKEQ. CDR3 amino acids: CASSQGRQGFGTNEKLFF. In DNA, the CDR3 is TGTGCCAGCAGCCAGGGACGACAGGGATTTGGGACTAATGAAAAACTGTTTTTT.

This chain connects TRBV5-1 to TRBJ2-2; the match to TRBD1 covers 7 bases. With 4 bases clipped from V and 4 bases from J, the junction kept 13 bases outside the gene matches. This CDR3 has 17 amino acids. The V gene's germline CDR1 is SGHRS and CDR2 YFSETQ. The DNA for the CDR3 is TGCGCCAGCAGCGTAGGGATATTGACAGGGCTCACCGGGGAGCTGTTTTTT. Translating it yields CASSVGILTGLTGELFF.

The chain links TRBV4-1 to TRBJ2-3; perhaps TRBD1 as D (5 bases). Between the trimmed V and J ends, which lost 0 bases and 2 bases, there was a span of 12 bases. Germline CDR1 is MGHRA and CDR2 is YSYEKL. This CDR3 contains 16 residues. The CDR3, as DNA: TGCGCCAGCAGCCAAGATCAGGGCGGTTACACAGATACGCAGTATTTT. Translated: CASSQDQGGYTDTQYF.

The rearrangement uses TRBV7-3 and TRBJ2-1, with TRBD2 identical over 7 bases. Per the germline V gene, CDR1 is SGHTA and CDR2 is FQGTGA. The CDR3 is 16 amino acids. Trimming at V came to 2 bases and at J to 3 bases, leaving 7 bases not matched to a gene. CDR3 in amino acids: CASSLRVGTIYNEQFF. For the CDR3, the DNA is TGTGCCAGCAGCTTACGTGTAGGGACTATCTACAATGAGCAGTTCTTC.

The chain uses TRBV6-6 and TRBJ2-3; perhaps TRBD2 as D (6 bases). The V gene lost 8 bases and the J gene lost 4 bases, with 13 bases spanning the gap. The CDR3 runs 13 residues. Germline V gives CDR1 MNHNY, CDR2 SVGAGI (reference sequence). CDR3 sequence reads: CASLPSGADTQYF. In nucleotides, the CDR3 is TGTGCCAGCCTTCCGTCGGGGGCAGATACGCAGTATTTT.

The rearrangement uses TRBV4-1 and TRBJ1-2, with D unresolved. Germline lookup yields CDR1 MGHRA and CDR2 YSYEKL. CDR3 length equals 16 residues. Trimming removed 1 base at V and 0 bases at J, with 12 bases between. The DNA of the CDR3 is TGCGCCAGCAGCCAAGTCTCCAATACAGCTAACTATGGCTACACCTTC. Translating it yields CASSQVSNTANYGYTF.

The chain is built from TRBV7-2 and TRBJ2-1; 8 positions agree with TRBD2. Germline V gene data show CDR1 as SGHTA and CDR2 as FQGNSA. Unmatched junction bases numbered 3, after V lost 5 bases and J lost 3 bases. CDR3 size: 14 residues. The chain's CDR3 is CASSVTSGYNEQFF. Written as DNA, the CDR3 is TGTGCCAGCAGCGTAACTAGCGGCTACAATGAGCAGTTCTTC.

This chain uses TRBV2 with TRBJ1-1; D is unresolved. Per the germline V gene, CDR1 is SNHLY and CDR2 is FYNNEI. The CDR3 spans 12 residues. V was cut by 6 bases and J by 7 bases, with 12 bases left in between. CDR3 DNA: TGTGCCAGCAGGCCCGGCCAGGTTGAAGCTTTCTTT. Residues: CASRPGQVEAFF.

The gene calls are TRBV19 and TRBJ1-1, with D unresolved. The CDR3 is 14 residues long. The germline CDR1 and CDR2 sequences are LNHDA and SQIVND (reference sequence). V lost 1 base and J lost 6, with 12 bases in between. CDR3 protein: CASSIGGGGPEAFF. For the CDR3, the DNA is TGTGCCAGTAGTATAGGGGGAGGAGGTCCTGAAGCTTTCTTT.

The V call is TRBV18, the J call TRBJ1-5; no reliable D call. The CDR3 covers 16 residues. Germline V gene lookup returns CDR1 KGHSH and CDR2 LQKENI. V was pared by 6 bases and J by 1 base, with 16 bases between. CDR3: CASSQGGVGSNQPQHF. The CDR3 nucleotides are TGTGCCAGCTCCCAAGGCGGGGTGGGGAGCAATCAGCCCCAGCATTTT.

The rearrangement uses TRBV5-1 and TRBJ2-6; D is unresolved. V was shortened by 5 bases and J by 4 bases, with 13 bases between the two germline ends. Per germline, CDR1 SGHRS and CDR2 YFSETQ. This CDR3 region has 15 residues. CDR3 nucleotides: TGCGCCAGCAGAAGTCATGGCTCCGGGGCCAACGTCCTGACTTTC. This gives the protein CASRSHGSGANVLTF.

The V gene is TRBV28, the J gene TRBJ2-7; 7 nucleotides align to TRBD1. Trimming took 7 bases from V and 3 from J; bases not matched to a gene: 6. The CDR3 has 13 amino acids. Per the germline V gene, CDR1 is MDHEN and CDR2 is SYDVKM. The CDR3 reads CASNDRERYEQYF. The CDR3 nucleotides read TGTGCCAGCAACGACAGGGAACGCTACGAGCAGTACTTC.